Following are 7 T cell receptor beta chains from one sample sequenced in a study of blood T cell repertoires in COVID-19. Profiling relied on immunoSEQ multiplex PCR, and the TCRdb table lists in-frame clones only, not all of them. This sample has 84,000 or so clones; approximately 91% occur once, and the top ten carry 6% to 8%. Specimen: peripheral blood. Receptors were obtained from a man aged 65 to 85 with acute or convalescent COVID-19.

The V gene is TRBV7-9, the J gene TRBJ2-6, with 7 nucleotides matching TRBD2. This CDR3 comprises 18 residues. Germline V gene lookup returns CDR1 SEHNR and CDR2 FQNEAQ (reference sequence). Trimming removed 7 bases from V and 1 base from J; junction bases left unmatched: 13. The CDR3 DNA follows: TGTGCCAGCATCCCCGACTCCGGACTAGTTTCTGGGGCCAACGTCCTGACTTTC. It specifies CASIPDSGLVSGANVLTF.

In its sample, this clone was seen once. This CDR3 is CASSEYTNNYGYTF. As DNA, the CDR3 is TGTGCCAGCAGTGAATATACAAATAACTATGGCTACACCTTC. The chain couples TRBV6-1 to TRBJ1-2; the D is unclear. The germline V and J ends were trimmed by 2 bases and 1 base, with 8 bases remaining between them. The CDR3 has 14 amino acids. Germline values: CDR1 MNHNS, CDR2 SASEGT.

This chain links TRBV6-4 with TRBJ1-1; the D gene is possibly TRBD1 (6 bases). The length of the CDR3 is 13 residues. Germline-derived CDR1 and CDR2 are MRHNA and SNTAGT. V lost 8 bases, J lost 4 bases, and 14 bases lay in between. The chain's CDR3 is CASRAGESTEAFF. CDR3 DNA: TGTGCCAGCCGCGCAGGGGAGAGCACTGAAGCTTTCTTT.

This clone was seen a single time. The chain uses TRBV24-1 and TRBJ1-2; unclear D gene. Germline V gene lookup returns CDR1 KGHDR and CDR2 SFDVKD. The CDR3 runs to 14 residues. V was shortened by 6 bases and J by 4 bases, with 14 bases between the two germline ends. As DNA, the CDR3 is TGTGCCACCAGTAATAGAGGGCAGCCCTATGGCTACACCTTC. Residues: CATSNRGQPYGYTF.

The V gene is TRBV27, the J gene TRBJ2-7; D remains ambiguous. CDR1 MNHEY and CDR2 SMNVEV come from the germline V gene (reference sequence). The CDR3 covers 13 residues. V lost 6 bases and J lost 0, with 9 bases in between. This chain's CDR3 is CASRSPNSYEQYF. The CDR3 nucleotides are TGTGCCAGCAGGAGCCCAAACTCCTACGAGCAGTACTTC.

The V gene is TRBV5-4, the J gene TRBJ1-2, with 8 bases lining up with TRBD1. The germline CDR1 and CDR2 sequences are SGHNT and YYREEE (reference sequence). The length of the CDR3 is 14 residues. V trimming: 0 bases; J trimming: 4 bases; junction bases outside the gene matches: 2. CDR3: CASSLDRGGYGYTF. The CDR3 coding sequence is TGTGCCAGCAGCTTGGACAGGGGGGGCTATGGCTACACCTTC.

The rearrangement links TRBV6-6 to TRBJ1-5; 10 bases line up with TRBD1. CDR3 length equals 20 residues. After removal of 6 bases from V and 0 bases from J, the junction contained 17 bases not matched to a gene. In germline, CDR1 is MNHNY, CDR2 SVGAGI (reference sequence). CDR3 in amino acids: CASSKTFLDRGAYSNQPQHF. The CDR3 bases are TGTGCCAGCAGCAAGACATTCCTGGACAGGGGGGCCTATAGCAATCAGCCCCAGCATTTT.